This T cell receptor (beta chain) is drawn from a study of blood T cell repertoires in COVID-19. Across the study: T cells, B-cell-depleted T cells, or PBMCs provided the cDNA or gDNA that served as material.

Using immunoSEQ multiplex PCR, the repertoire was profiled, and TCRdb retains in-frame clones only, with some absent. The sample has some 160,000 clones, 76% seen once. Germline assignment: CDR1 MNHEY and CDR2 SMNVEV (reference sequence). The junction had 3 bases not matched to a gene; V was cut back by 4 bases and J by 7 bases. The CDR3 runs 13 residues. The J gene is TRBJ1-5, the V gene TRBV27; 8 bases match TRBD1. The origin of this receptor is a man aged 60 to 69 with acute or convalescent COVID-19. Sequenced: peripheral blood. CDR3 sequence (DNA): TGTGCCAGCAGTTGGGGACAGGACCAGCCCCAGCATTTT. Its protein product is CASSWGQDQPQHF.